Below are 25 T cell receptor beta chains sequenced from a single sample in a study of T cell responses to AZD1222 COVID-19 vaccine. Here immunoSEQ multiplex PCR was the method, and the copy in TCRdb shows in-frame clones only, minus some. The sample lists fewer than 100,000 clones; around 94% were seen once. Sequenced material: peripheral blood, taken on day 0 of AZD1222 vaccination. These receptors all stem from an adult in good health.

The chain links TRBV2 to TRBJ2-4; 11 bases agree with TRBD2. Germline V gene sequence: CDR1 SNHLY, CDR2 FYNNEI. The V segment lost 2 bases and the J segment 0 bases; nucleotides outside the gene matches: 3. This CDR3 is built from 17 residues. The CDR3 DNA reads as TGTGCCAGCAGTGAAAGACTAGCGGGAATAGCCAAAAACATTCAGTACTTC. It yields the protein CASSERLAGIAKNIQYF.

This chain joins TRBV6-1 and TRBJ2-1; TRBD2 matches 10 bases. Germline V gene data show CDR1 as MNHNS and CDR2 as SASEGT. V lost 7 bases, J lost 6 bases, and 12 bases stayed unmatched. This CDR3 is built from 16 residues. DNA of the CDR3: TGTGCCAGCACTGACTGGTCAGCGGGGGGGCCCAATGAGCAGTTCTTC. Its protein is CASTDWSAGGPNEQFF.

The rearrangement uses TRBV27 and TRBJ1-2; 7 bases agree with TRBD1. Trimming removed 3 bases from V and 0 bases from J; junction bases left unmatched: 4. This CDR3 is 15 amino acids long. Germline CDR1 and CDR2: MNHEY and SMNVEV (reference sequence). The CDR3 here is CASSLRGQANYGYTF. In DNA, the CDR3 is TGTGCCAGCAGTTTGAGGGGGCAAGCTAACTATGGCTACACCTTC.

The chain carries TRBV11-2 and TRBJ1-4; 8 bases match TRBD1. This CDR3 spans 15 amino acids. Germline V gene data show CDR1 as SGHAT and CDR2 as FQNNGV. With 5 bases clipped from V and 0 bases from J, the junction kept 2 bases outside the gene matches. In DNA, the CDR3 is TGTGCCAGCAGCCCACAGGGGGCAACTAATGAAAAACTGTTTTTT. Encoded protein: CASSPQGATNEKLFF.

The chain employs TRBV28 and TRBJ2-3, with 10 bases fitting TRBD2. This CDR3 is 16 amino acids long. Germline V lookup: CDR1 MDHEN, CDR2 SYDVKM. Unmatched junction bases numbered 7, after V lost 5 bases and J lost 2 bases. The CDR3: CASSPWTSGVTDTQYF. For the CDR3, the DNA is TGTGCCAGCAGTCCTTGGACTAGCGGTGTCACAGATACGCAGTATTTT.

The sample holds one count of this clone. This rearrangement joins TRBV6-5 to TRBJ1-2; weak D call: TRBD1 (6 bases). The V gene lost 6 bases and the J gene lost 4 bases, with 15 bases spanning the gap. Looked up from germline, CDR1 is MNHEY and CDR2 is SVGAGI. CDR3 size: 14 residues. The chain's CDR3 is CASSPVGASYGYTF. In nucleotides, the CDR3 is TGTGCCAGCAGCCCCGTGGGGGCTTCCTATGGCTACACCTTC.

This clone was picked up a small number of times. The chain couples TRBV6-5 to TRBJ2-1, with 8 bases identical to TRBD2. Germline V gives CDR1 MNHEY, CDR2 SVGAGI. V was pared by 7 bases and J by 8 bases, with 10 bases of the junction left unmatched. CDR3 length: 14 residues. CDR3 sequence: CASTPGGAGYEQFF. In DNA, the CDR3 is TGTGCCAGCACCCCCGGGGGGGCAGGGTATGAGCAGTTCTTC.

The CDR3 spells CASSDRQGWASPLHF. In DNA form, the CDR3 reads TGTGCCAGCAGTGACCGACAGGGTTGGGCTTCACCCCTCCACTTT. The chain is built from TRBV6-1 and TRBJ1-6; 7 nucleotides agree with TRBD1. Germline loops: CDR1 MNHNS, CDR2 SASEGT. The CDR3 loop spans 15 amino acids. Trimming removed 3 bases from V and 9 bases from J; junction bases left unmatched: 8.

The gene calls are TRBV18 and TRBJ1-1; the match to TRBD1 covers 7 bases. Unmatched junction bases numbered 2, after V lost 3 bases and J lost 4 bases. The CDR3 is 13 residues long. Germline assignment: CDR1 KGHSH and CDR2 LQKENI. CDR3 residues: CASSPAGGTEAFF. Here the CDR3 DNA reads TGTGCCAGCTCACCGGCAGGGGGCACTGAAGCTTTCTTT.

The rearrangement uses TRBV5-1 and TRBJ2-3; possible D gene TRBD2, 5 bases. CDR3 length: 14 residues. V was cut by 5 bases and J by 6 bases, with 16 bases left in between. The germline gives CDR1 SGHRS, CDR2 YFSETQ. The chain's CDR3 is CASSERVGLDTQYF. CDR3 coding DNA: TGCGCCAGCAGTGAGAGGGTAGGTTTGGATACGCAGTATTTT.

The genes are TRBV4-2 and TRBJ1-4; D ambiguous. CDR1 is LGHNA and CDR2 is YNFKEQ in the germline V gene. The CDR3 covers 13 residues. Trimming removed 5 bases at V and 5 bases at J, with 9 bases between. CDR3 protein: CASSFGGNEKLFF. Here the CDR3 DNA reads TGTGCCAGCAGCTTTGGAGGGAATGAAAAACTGTTTTTT.

This clone was seen a single time. V is TRBV5-1 and J is TRBJ1-1; no definite D call. Deletions cut 3 bases from V and 5 bases from J, with 14 bases between. Per germline, CDR1 SGHRS and CDR2 YFSETQ. There are 14 residues in the CDR3. CDR3 residues: CASSWQADGTEAFF. In DNA, the CDR3 is TGCGCCAGCAGCTGGCAAGCTGACGGGACTGAAGCTTTCTTT.

In its sample, this clone was seen once. The chain links TRBV4-1 to TRBJ1-2, with D unclear. The germline gives CDR1 MGHRA, CDR2 YSYEKL. V was clipped by 0 bases and J by 4 bases, with 3 bases between them. This CDR3 spans 12 amino acids. The chain's CDR3 is CASSQEVYGYTF. The CDR3 DNA sequence: TGCGCCAGCAGCCAAGAAGTCTATGGCTACACCTTC.

This chain links TRBV12-5 with TRBJ2-5; D is ambiguous. The length of the CDR3 is 11 residues. Trimming removed 6 bases from V and 5 bases from J, with 7 bases in between. CDR1 and CDR2 (germline): LGHNT, FRNRAP. The CDR3 region is CASGRGETQYF. In DNA, the CDR3 is TGTGCTAGTGGACGTGGGGAGACCCAGTACTTC.

V usage is TRBV19 and J usage is TRBJ2-2; 8 bases align to TRBD2. CDR1 is LNHDA and CDR2 is SQIVND in the germline V gene (reference sequence). J gave up 5 bases and V 3 bases, and 5 bases lay outside the gene matches. The CDR3 extends over 15 amino acids. In DNA, the CDR3 is TGTGCCAGTAGTATCCCGCGGGGGGTTACCGGGGAGCTGTTTTTT. It translates to CASSIPRGVTGELFF.

The chain uses TRBV5-1 and TRBJ1-1; D possibly corresponds to TRBD1 (5 bases). Germline V gene sequence: CDR1 SGHRS, CDR2 YFSETQ. The CDR3 runs to 16 residues. V lost 3 bases and J 1 base, leaving 16 bases between the germline ends. The CDR3 here is CASSWGVFKENTEAFF. CDR3 sequence (DNA): TGCGCCAGCAGCTGGGGGGTCTTTAAGGAGAACACTGAAGCTTTCTTT.

The chain is built from TRBV28 and TRBJ1-1; D may be TRBD1 (6 bases). The ends were cut back, 5 bases at V and 5 bases at J, with 15 bases in the middle. The length of the CDR3 is 14 residues. Germline CDR1 MDHEN, CDR2 SYDVKM. CDR3 sequence reads: CASSKGGGWTEAFF. CDR3 DNA: TGTGCCAGCAGTAAAGGGGGTGGGTGGACTGAAGCTTTCTTT.

J is TRBJ2-7 and V is TRBV28, with TRBD1 matching 7 bases. V was clipped by 0 bases and J by 4 bases; unmatched bases: 3. The CDR3 covers 14 residues. Germline V gene data show CDR1 as MDHEN and CDR2 as SYDVKM. CDR3 in DNA: TGTGCCAGCAGTTTATGGGACAGGAGTTACGAGCAGTACTTC. It codes for CASSLWDRSYEQYF.

This clone has just a few counts. The rearrangement uses TRBV3-1 (or the pseudogene TRBV3-2) and TRBJ2-3; tentatively, D is TRBD2 (5 bases). Deletions cut 4 bases from V and 2 bases from J, with 13 bases between. Germline lookup yields CDR1 LGHDT and CDR2 YNNKEL (reference sequence). The CDR3 loop spans 15 amino acids. This chain's CDR3 is CASSPLLDYTDTQYF. CDR3 DNA sequence: TGTGCCAGCAGCCCGCTACTAGATTACACAGATACGCAGTATTTT.

V is TRBV19 and J is TRBJ1-5, with 8 nucleotides matching TRBD1. This CDR3 has 16 amino acids. Germline loops: CDR1 LNHDA, CDR2 SQIVND (reference sequence). Trimming at V came to 1 base and at J to 2 bases, leaving 4 bases not matched to a gene. The CDR3, as DNA: TGTGCCAGTAGTATAGGTGCAGGGGGCGGCAATCAGCCCCAGCATTTT. Encoded protein: CASSIGAGGGNQPQHF.

V gene TRBV5-1 combines with J gene TRBJ2-1, with 7 nucleotides matching TRBD1. Germline V CDR1 and CDR2: SGHRS, YFSETQ. The CDR3 has 13 residues. V shed 3 bases, J shed 14 bases, and the junction held 11 bases outside the gene matches. The CDR3 DNA is TGCGCCAGCAGCTACACCGGGACAGCGCCTAAGTTCTTC. Its translation is CASSYTGTAPKFF.

The CDR3, as DNA: TGTGCCAGCAGCTTAGCCTATTGGGGGGAGAACACCGGGGAGCTGTTTTTT. Encoded protein: CASSLAYWGENTGELFF. The chain has TRBV11-3 and TRBJ2-2, with TRBD2 as a possible D gene (6 bases). V was clipped by 1 base and J by 1 base, with 13 bases between them. The CDR3 runs to 17 residues. The V gene's germline CDR1 is SGHNT and CDR2 YENEEA.

The V gene is TRBV4-1, the J gene TRBJ2-7; D unresolved. Per the germline V gene, CDR1 is MGHRA and CDR2 is YSYEKL. V lost 1 base and J 4 bases, leaving 8 bases between the germline ends. CDR3 length: 13 residues. The CDR3 coding sequence is TGCGCCAGCAGCCAAGCTGCAGCTTACGAGCAGTACTTC. This codes for CASSQAAAYEQYF.

The rearrangement joins TRBV21-1 to TRBJ1-1. TRBV21-1 represents a pseudogene. CDR3 length: 12 residues. CDR3: CASSKGEAEAFF. In DNA form, the CDR3 reads TGTGCCAGCAGCAAGGGGGAGGCTGAAGCTTTCTTT.

The chain joins TRBV5-1 to TRBJ1-2; tentative D call: TRBD1 (5 bases). CDR3 length: 14 amino acids. CDR1 and CDR2 (germline): SGHRS, YFSETQ. Between the trimmed V and J ends, which lost 2 bases and 3 bases, there was a span of 11 bases. DNA for the CDR3: TGCGCCAGCAGCTTTCCAGGGCGAGACTATGGCTACACCTTC. As protein: CASSFPGRDYGYTF.